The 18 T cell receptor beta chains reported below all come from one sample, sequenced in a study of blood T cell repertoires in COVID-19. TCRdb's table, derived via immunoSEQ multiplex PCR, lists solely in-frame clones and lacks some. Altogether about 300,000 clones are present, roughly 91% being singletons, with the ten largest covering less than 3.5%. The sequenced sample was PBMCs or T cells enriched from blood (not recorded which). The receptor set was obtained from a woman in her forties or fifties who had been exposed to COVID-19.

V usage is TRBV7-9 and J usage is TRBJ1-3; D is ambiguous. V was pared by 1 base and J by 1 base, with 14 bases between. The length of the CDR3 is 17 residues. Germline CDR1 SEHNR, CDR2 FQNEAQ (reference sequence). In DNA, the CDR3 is TGTGCCAGCAGCTTAGGGGAGGGAACCCCATCTGGAAACACCATATATTTT. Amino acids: CASSLGEGTPSGNTIYF.

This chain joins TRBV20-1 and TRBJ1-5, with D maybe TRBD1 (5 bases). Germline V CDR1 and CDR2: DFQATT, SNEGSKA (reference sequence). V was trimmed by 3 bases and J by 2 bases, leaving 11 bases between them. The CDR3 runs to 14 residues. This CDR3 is CSASNPGRNQPQHF. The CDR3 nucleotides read TGCAGTGCTAGTAATCCAGGGCGCAATCAGCCCCAGCATTTT.

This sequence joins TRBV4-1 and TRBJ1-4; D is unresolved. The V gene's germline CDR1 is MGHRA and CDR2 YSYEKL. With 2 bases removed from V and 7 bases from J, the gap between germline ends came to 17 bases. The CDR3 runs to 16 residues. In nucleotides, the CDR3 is TGCGCCAGCAGCCAATTTGAGGTCCCGCAGACTGAAAAACTGTTTTTT. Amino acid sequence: CASSQFEVPQTEKLFF.

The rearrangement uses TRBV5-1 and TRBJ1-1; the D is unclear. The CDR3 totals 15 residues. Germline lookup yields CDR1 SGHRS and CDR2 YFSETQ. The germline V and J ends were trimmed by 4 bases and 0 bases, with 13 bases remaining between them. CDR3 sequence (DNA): TGCGCCAGCAGCCCGGACGGGGTGGTGAACACTGAAGCTTTCTTT. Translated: CASSPDGVVNTEAFF.

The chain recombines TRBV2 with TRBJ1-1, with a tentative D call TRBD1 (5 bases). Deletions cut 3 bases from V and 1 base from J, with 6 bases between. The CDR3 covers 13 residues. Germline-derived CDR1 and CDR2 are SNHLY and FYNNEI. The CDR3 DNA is TGTGCCAGCAGTGACAGGGCGAACACTGAAGCTTTCTTT. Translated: CASSDRANTEAFF.

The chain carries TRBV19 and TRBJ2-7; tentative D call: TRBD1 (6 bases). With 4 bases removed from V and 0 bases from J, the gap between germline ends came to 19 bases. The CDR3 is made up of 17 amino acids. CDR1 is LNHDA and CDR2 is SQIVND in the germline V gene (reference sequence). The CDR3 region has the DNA TGTGCCAGTAGTAGCGTGCTGACAGGTCCGAACTCCTACGAGCAGTACTTC. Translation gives CASSSVLTGPNSYEQYF.

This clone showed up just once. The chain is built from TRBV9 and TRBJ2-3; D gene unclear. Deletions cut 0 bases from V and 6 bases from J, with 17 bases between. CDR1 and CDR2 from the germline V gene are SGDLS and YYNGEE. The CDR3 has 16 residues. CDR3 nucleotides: TGTGCCAGCAGCGTAGCCACTCTCGAGAGGTTGGATACGCAGTATTTT. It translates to CASSVATLERLDTQYF. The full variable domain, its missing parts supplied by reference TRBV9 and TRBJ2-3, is DSGVTQTPKHLITATGQRVTLRCSPRSGDLSVYWYQQSLDQGLQFLIQYYNGEERAKGNILERFSAQQFPDLHSELNLSSLELGDSALYFCASSVATLERLDTQYFGPGTRLTVL.

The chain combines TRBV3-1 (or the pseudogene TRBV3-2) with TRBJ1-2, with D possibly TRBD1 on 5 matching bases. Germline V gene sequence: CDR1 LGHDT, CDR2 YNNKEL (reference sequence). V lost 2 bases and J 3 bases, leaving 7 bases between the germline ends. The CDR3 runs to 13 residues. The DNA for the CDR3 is TGTGCCAGCAGCCAATCAGGGTACTATGGCTACACCTTC. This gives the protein CASSQSGYYGYTF.

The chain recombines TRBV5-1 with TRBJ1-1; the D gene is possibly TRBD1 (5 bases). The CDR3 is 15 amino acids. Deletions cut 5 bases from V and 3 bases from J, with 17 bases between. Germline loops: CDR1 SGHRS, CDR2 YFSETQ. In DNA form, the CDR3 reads TGCGCCAGCAGGCGCACCCGGGACTCGGACACTGAAGCTTTCTTT. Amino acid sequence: CASRRTRDSDTEAFF.

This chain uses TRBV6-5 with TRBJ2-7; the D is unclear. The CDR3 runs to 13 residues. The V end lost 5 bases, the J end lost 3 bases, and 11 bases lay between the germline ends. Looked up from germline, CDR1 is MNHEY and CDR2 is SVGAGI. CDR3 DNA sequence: TGTGCCAGCAGTCCAGGTGTGGGCTACGAGCAGTACTTC. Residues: CASSPGVGYEQYF.

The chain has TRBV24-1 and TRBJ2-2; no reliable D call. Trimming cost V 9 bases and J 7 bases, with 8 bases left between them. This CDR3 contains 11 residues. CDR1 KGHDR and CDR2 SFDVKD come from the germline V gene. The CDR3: CATWSGGELFF. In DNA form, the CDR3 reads TGTGCCACCTGGTCAGGCGGGGAGCTGTTTTTT.

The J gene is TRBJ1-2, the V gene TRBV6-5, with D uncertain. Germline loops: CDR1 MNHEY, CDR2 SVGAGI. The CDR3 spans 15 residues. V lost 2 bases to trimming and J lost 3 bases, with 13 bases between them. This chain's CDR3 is CASSYTFTSDYGYTF. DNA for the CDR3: TGTGCCAGCAGTTACACCTTCACGTCGGACTATGGCTACACCTTC.

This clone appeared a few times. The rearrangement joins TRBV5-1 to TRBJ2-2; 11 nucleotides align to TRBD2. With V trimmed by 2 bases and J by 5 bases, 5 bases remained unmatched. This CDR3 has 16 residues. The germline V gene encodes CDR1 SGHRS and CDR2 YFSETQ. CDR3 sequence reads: CASSLSSGGYTGELFF. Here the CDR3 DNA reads TGCGCCAGCAGCTTATCTAGCGGGGGGTATACCGGGGAGCTGTTTTTT.

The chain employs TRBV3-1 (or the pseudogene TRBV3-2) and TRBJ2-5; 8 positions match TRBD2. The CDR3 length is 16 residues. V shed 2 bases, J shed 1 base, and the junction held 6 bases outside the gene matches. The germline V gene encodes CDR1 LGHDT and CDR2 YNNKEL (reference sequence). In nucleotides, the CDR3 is TGTGCCAGCAGCCAATATCGAGCGGGGGCCCAAGAGACCCAGTACTTC. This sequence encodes CASSQYRAGAQETQYF.

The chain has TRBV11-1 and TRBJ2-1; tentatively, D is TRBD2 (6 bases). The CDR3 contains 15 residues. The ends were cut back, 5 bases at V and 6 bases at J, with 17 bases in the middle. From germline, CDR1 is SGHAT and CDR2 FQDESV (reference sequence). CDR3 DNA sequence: TGTGCCAGCAGCCCTCGGAGGGAACAGCTCAATGAGCAGTTCTTC. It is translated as CASSPRREQLNEQFF.

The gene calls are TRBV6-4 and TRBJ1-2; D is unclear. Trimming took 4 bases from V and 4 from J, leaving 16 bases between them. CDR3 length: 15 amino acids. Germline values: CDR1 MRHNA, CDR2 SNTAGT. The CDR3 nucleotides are TGTGCCAGCAGTGTCTCCTCAGCGGGCCCCTATGGCTACACCTTC. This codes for CASSVSSAGPYGYTF.

For the CDR3, the DNA is TGTGCCAGCAGCCAAGGGGGCAGAGGGGGAGAGACCCAGTACTTC. This codes for CASSQGGRGGETQYF. The chain has TRBV3-1 (or the pseudogene TRBV3-2) and TRBJ2-5, with D maybe TRBD1 (6 bases). CDR1 is LGHDT and CDR2 is YNNKEL in the germline V gene (reference sequence). V dropped 1 base and J dropped 4 bases, with 13 bases sitting between them. This CDR3 has 15 residues.

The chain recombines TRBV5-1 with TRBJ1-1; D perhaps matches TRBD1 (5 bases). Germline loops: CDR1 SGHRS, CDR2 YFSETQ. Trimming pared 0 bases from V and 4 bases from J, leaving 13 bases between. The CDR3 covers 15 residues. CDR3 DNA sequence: TGCGCCAGCAGCTTGGTTGGGACTCAGGGCACTGAAGCTTTCTTT. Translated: CASSLVGTQGTEAFF.